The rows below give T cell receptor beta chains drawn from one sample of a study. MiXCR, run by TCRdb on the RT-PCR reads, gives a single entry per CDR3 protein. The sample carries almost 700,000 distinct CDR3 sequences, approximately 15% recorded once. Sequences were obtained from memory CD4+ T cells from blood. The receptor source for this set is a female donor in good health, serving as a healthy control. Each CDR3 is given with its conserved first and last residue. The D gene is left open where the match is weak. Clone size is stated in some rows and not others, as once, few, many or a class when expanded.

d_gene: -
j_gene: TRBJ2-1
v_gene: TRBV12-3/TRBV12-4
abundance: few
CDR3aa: CASSYRDLSYNEQFF
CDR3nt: TGTGCCAGCAGCTACCGGGACCTATCCTACAATGAGCAGTTCTTC

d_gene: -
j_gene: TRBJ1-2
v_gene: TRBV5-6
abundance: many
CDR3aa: CASSEPGLNYGYTF
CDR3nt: TGTGCCAGCAGCGAGCCGGGACTAAACTATGGCTACACCTTC

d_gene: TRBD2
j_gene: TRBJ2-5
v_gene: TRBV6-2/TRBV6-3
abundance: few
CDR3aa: CASTLAGGRKTQYF
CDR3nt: TGTGCCAGCACCCTAGCGGGGGGTAGAAAGACCCAGTACTTC

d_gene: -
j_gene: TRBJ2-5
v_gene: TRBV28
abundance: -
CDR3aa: CASSLYGTQQRETQYF
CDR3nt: TGTGCCAGCAGTTTATACGGGACGCAACAAAGAGAGACCCAGTACTTC

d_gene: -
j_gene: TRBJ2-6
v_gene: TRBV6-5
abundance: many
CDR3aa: CASSYSYTPLGAGANVLTF
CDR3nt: TGTGCCAGCAGTTACTCCTACACCCCCCTTGGGGCTGGGGCCAACGTCCTGACTTTC

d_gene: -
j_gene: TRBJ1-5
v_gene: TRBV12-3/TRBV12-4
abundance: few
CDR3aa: CASSPSGGHQPQHF
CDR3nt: TGTGCCAGCAGCCCTTCGGGGGGGCATCAGCCCCAGCATTTT

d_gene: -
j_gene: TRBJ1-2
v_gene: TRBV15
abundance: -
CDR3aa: CATSRDVRTYGYTF
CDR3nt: TGTGCCACCAGCAGAGATGTAAGGACCTATGGCTACACCTTC

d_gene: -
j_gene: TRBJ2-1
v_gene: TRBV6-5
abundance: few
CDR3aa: CASSPKSTGGQRSYNEQFF
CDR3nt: TGTGCCAGCAGTCCAAAATCTACGGGAGGACAGAGGTCCTACAATGAGCAGTTCTTC

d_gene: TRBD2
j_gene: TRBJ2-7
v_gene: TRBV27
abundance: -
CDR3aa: CASSFKHGLADSYEQYF
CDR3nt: TGTGCCAGCAGTTTTAAACACGGACTAGCCGATTCCTACGAGCAGTACTTC

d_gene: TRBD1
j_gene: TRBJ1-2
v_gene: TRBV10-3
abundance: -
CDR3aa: CAIHSGTGANYGYTF
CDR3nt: TGTGCCATTCACTCTGGAACAGGGGCTAACTATGGCTACACCTTC

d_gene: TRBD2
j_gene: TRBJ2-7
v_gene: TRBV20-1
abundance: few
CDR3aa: CSARTSGIRDEQYF
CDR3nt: TGCAGTGCCAGAACTAGCGGGATTCGGGACGAGCAGTACTTC

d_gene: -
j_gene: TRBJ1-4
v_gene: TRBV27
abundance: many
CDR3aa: CASSLGGLGNEKLFF
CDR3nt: TGTGCCAGCAGTCTAGGCGGGTTGGGTAATGAAAAACTGTTTTTT

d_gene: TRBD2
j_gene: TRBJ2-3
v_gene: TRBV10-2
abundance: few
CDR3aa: CASSESPIAGGTDTQYF
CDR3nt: TGCGCCAGCAGTGAGTCCCCTATAGCGGGAGGCACAGATACGCAGTATTTT

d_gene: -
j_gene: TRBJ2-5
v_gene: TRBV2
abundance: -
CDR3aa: CASSESRLPGQETQYF
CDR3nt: TGTGCCAGCAGTGAAAGTAGGCTCCCCGGGCAAGAGACCCAGTACTTC

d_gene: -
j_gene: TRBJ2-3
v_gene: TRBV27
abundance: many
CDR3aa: CASSLKEGTDTQYF
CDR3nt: TGTGCCAGCAGTTTAAAGGAAGGCACAGATACGCAGTATTTT

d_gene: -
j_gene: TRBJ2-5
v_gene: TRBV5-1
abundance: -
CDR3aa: CASTYTGHGETQYF
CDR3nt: TGCGCCAGCACCTATACGGGACACGGAGAGACCCAGTACTTC

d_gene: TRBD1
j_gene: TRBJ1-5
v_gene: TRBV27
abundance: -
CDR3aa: CASSSGQGAGGNQPQHF
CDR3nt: TGTGCCAGCAGTTCGGGACAGGGGGCAGGTGGCAATCAGCCCCAGCATTTT

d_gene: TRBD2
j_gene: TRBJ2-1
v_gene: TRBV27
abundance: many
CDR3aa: CASSSAGARVEQFF
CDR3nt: TGTGCCAGCAGTTCCGCGGGAGCGAGGGTTGAGCAGTTCTTC

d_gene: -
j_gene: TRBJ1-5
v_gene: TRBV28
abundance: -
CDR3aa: CASSLHPDRRGQPQHF
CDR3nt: TGTGCCAGCAGTTTACACCCCGACAGGCGGGGTCAGCCCCAGCATTTT

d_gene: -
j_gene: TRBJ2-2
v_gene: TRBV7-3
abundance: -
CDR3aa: CASSQVVGTGELFF
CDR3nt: TGTGCCAGCAGCCAGGTGGTCGGCACCGGGGAGCTGTTTTTT

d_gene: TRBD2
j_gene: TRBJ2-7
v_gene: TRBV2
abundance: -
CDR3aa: CASRRLADRSYEQYF
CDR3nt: TGTGCCAGCCGGAGACTAGCGGACCGTTCCTACGAGCAGTACTTC

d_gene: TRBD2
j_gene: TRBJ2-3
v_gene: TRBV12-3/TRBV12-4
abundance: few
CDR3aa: CASSHTSGRADTQYF
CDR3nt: TGTGCCAGCAGCCACACTAGCGGGAGAGCAGATACGCAGTATTTT

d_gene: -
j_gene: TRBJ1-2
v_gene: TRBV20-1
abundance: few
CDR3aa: CSARWKRANYGYTF
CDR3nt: TGCAGTGCTCGGTGGAAAAGAGCTAACTATGGCTACACCTTC

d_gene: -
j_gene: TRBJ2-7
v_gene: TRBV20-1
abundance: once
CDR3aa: CSARRGTDYEQYF
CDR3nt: TGCAGTGCACGGAGGGGGACAGACTACGAGCAGTACTTC

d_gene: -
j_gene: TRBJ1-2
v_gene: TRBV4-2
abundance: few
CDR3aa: CASSRGSQADDGGYTF
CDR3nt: TGTGCCAGCAGCCGGGGGTCACAGGCTGATGATGGTGGCTACACCTTC

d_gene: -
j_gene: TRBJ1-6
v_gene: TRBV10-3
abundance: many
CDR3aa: CAIRENDSPLHF
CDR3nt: TGTGCCATCAGAGAGAACGATTCACCCCTCCACTTT